Each of the 19 T cell receptor beta chains below was sequenced from the same sample in a study of a mutant IDH1 vaccine in newly diagnosed glioma (dated by TCRdb to the early 2020s). Explained via the paper, the time point label denotes: week 5, during vaccination. Each vaccine dose, consisting of 300 ug of a 20-mer mutant IDH1 peptide in Montanide, was administered subcutaneously with topical imiquimod. Receptor libraries were prepared by the immunoSEQ multiplex PCR assay. What TCRdb holds here is the immuneACCESS table cut down to in-frame rearrangements. Part of the clones is not present; checked against another copy, under half of the missing clones reflect an unresolved V gene, and the others are unexplained. The sample table holds tens of thousands of clones, of which more than 70% were seen once. The ten top clones hold 5.2% of the sample. No antigen is known for these receptors. Sequenced material: PBMCs, taken from a glioma patient whose treatment included an IDH1 peptide vaccine. These receptors originate from a man in his fifties or sixties with glioma.

This chain links TRBV5-4 with TRBJ1-1; TRBD1 matches at 7 bases. The CDR3 consists of 13 residues. The junction had 2 bases not matched to a gene; V was cut back by 4 bases and J by 2 bases. Germline V gives CDR1 SGHNT, CDR2 YYREEE (reference sequence). As DNA, the CDR3 is TGTGCCAGCAGCGGGACAGCTAACACTGAAGCTTTCTTT. It yields the protein CASSGTANTEAFF.

This clone has just a few counts. The rearrangement links TRBV30 to TRBJ1-1; D gene ambiguous. This CDR3 has 14 residues. Germline loops: CDR1 GTSNPN, CDR2 SVGIG (reference sequence). The germline V and J ends were trimmed by 2 bases and 5 bases, with 15 bases remaining between them. This CDR3 is CAWSWGRGGTEAFF. The CDR3 DNA follows: TGTGCCTGGAGTTGGGGTCGGGGAGGGACTGAAGCTTTCTTT.

The rearrangement joins TRBV18 to TRBJ2-2, with D hard to call. CDR3 length: 16 amino acids. Germline assignment: CDR1 KGHSH and CDR2 LQKENI. The V and J ends lost 2 bases and 2 bases respectively, with 12 bases between them. CDR3 sequence: CASSPNSDTNTGELFF. The CDR3 nucleotides read TGTGCCAGCTCACCAAACTCCGACACCAACACCGGGGAGCTGTTTTTT.

This rearrangement joins TRBV30 to TRBJ2-7, with D maybe TRBD1 (6 bases). CDR1 and CDR2 (germline): GTSNPN, SVGIG (reference sequence). This CDR3 comprises 12 residues. V lost 0 bases, J lost 4 bases, and 7 bases lay in between. The CDR3 nucleotides are TGTGCCTGGAGTGTGGGACAATACGAGCAGTACTTC. It is translated as CAWSVGQYEQYF. The full variable domain, its missing parts supplied by reference TRBV30 and TRBJ2-7, is SQTIHQWPATLVQPVGSPLSLECTVEGTSNPNLYWYRQAAGRGLQLLFYSVGIGQISSEVPQNLSASRPQDRQFILSSKKLLLSDSGFYLCAWSVGQYEQYFGPGTRLTVT.

The chain employs TRBV6-5 and TRBJ2-5; unclear D gene. In germline, CDR1 is MNHEY, CDR2 SVGAGI. CDR3 size: 13 residues. Deletions cut 5 bases from V and 7 bases from J, with 14 bases between. The CDR3 loop reads CASSNEISLTQYF. For the CDR3, the DNA is TGTGCCAGCAGTAACGAGATCTCCCTGACCCAGTACTTC.

The rearrangement uses TRBV27 and TRBJ2-7, with unresolved D. The CDR3 totals 13 residues. Trimming cost V 3 bases and J 1 base, with 7 bases left between them. CDR1 and CDR2 from the germline V gene are MNHEY and SMNVEV (reference sequence). The CDR3 reads CASSLTPSYEQYF. DNA of the CDR3: TGTGCCAGCAGTTTGACCCCATCCTACGAGCAGTACTTC.

The chain is built from TRBV27 and TRBJ2-7; TRBD1 agrees at 9 bases. V lost 8 bases, J lost 2 bases, and 4 bases stayed unmatched. Per germline, CDR1 MNHEY and CDR2 SMNVEV (reference sequence). This CDR3 is built from 13 residues. In nucleotides, the CDR3 is TGTGCCAGCGGCTACAGGGGGCCCTACGAGCAGTACTTC. Translated, it gives CASGYRGPYEQYF.

The rearrangement joins TRBV7-2 to TRBJ2-1; D is ambiguous. The germline gives CDR1 SGHTA, CDR2 FQGNSA. CDR3 length equals 11 residues. The germline V and J ends were trimmed by 5 bases and 10 bases, with 9 bases remaining between them. Here the CDR3 DNA reads TGTGCCAGCAGCCAACCTCGAGAGCAGTTCTTC. Translated: CASSQPREQFF.

For the CDR3, the DNA is TGTGCCAGCAGCAAAGAAAGCAGGGGCGAACTTGGCTACACCTTC. Its protein is CASSKESRGELGYTF. This sequence joins TRBV21-1 and TRBJ1-2; TRBD1 reflects the table's D call only, with no check against the DNA. TRBV21-1 is given as a pseudogene. The CDR3 runs 15 residues.

The chain recombines TRBV6-1 with TRBJ2-7; no firm D call. V lost 1 base, J lost 3 bases, and 13 bases lay in between. This CDR3 is 15 amino acids long. The germline gives CDR1 MNHNS, CDR2 SASEGT. The CDR3 DNA reads TGTGCCAGCAGTGAAGAGGGCCAGGCCATCTACGAGCAGTACTTC. Translating gives CASSEEGQAIYEQYF.

This chain uses TRBV7-8 with TRBJ1-3; D is uncertain. Germline CDR1 SGHVS, CDR2 FQNEAQ. The CDR3 contains 15 residues. Trimming cost V 7 bases and J 0 bases, with 13 bases left between them. The CDR3 bases are TGTGCCAGCACCTCAGCCCCCGGCTCTGGAAACACCATATATTTT. Encoded protein: CASTSAPGSGNTIYF.

This clone turned up a few times. The chain has TRBV6-5 and TRBJ1-5; TRBD1 matches 8 bases. CDR1 MNHEY and CDR2 SVGAGI come from the germline V gene. The trim removed 6 bases at V and 7 bases at J, leaving 11 bases unmatched. This CDR3 is 15 amino acids long. CDR3 residues: CASRSGGREGQPQHF. DNA for the CDR3: TGTGCCAGCAGGTCAGGGGGCAGAGAAGGCCAGCCCCAGCATTTT.

V usage is TRBV14 and J usage is TRBJ2-2; the D is unclear. Germline V gene sequence: CDR1 SGHDN, CDR2 FVKESK. V lost 1 base, J lost 3 bases, and 3 bases lay in between. The CDR3 loop spans 13 amino acids. CDR3 amino acids: CASSQVDTGELFF. Written as DNA, the CDR3 is TGTGCCAGCAGCCAAGTCGACACCGGGGAGCTGTTTTTT.

The chain employs TRBV10-3 and TRBJ1-2; a weak D match, TRBD1 (6 bases). The V and J ends lost 7 bases and 7 bases respectively, with 19 bases between them. Germline assignment: CDR1 ENHRY and CDR2 SYGVKD. The CDR3 is made up of 14 amino acids. This CDR3 reads CAITTNDRSGGYTF. In DNA, the CDR3 is TGTGCCATCACTACAAACGACAGGTCCGGTGGCTACACCTTC.

V is TRBV9 and J is TRBJ1-1; TRBD1 is a possible D gene (5 bases). With 3 bases removed from V and 4 bases from J, the gap between germline ends came to 16 bases. CDR3 length: 15 residues. The germline gives CDR1 SGDLS, CDR2 YYNGEE. CDR3 coding DNA: TGTGCCAGCAGCGCTGGGGCCCTCGGGCCCACTGAAGCTTTCTTT. Protein sequence: CASSAGALGPTEAFF. The full variable domain, completed using reference TRBV9 and TRBJ1-1, is DSGVTQTPKHLITATGQRVTLRCSPRSGDLSVYWYQQSLDQGLQFLIQYYNGEERAKGNILERFSAQQFPDLHSELNLSSLELGDSALYFCASSAGALGPTEAFFGQGTRLTVV.

The rearrangement uses TRBV6-5 and TRBJ1-3; TRBD1 matches 7 bases. Germline CDR1 is MNHEY and CDR2 is SVGAGI. The CDR3 has 13 amino acids. V shed 7 bases, J shed 2 bases, and the junction held 2 bases outside the gene matches. CDR3 amino acids: CASTRGPGNTIYF. The CDR3, as DNA: TGTGCCAGCACGAGGGGGCCTGGAAACACCATATATTTT.

The chain uses TRBV10-1 and TRBJ2-1, with D possibly being TRBD1 (5 bases). The CDR3 covers 14 residues. Germline V gene sequence: CDR1 WNHNN, CDR2 SYGVQD (reference sequence). Trimming took 6 bases from V and 8 from J, leaving 17 bases between them. This CDR3 reads CASRGDKLVDEQFF. In nucleotides, the CDR3 is TGCGCCAGCAGAGGGGATAAACTCGTTGATGAGCAGTTCTTC.

The chain links TRBV7-2 to TRBJ1-1, with TRBD1 as a possible D gene (5 bases). The CDR3 is 14 residues long. V lost 4 bases, J lost 6 bases, and 15 bases lay in between. Germline values: CDR1 SGHTA, CDR2 FQGNSA. In nucleotides, the CDR3 is TGTGCCAGCAGCTCAACGAGGACAACCCCTGAAGCTTTCTTT. This translates into CASSSTRTTPEAFF.

The chain carries TRBV18 and TRBJ2-5; 8 nucleotides align to TRBD1. The CDR3 has 16 residues. Germline CDR1 KGHSH, CDR2 LQKENI. Trimming at V came to 1 base and at J to 1 base, leaving 5 bases not matched to a gene. The chain's CDR3 is CASSPQRQGRQETQYF. In nucleotides, the CDR3 is TGTGCCAGCTCACCACAGAGACAGGGGCGCCAAGAGACCCAGTACTTC.